This TCR beta chain was captured by sequencing in a study of blood T cell repertoires in COVID-19. Libraries were prepared by immunoSEQ multiplex PCR; TCRdb keeps only in-frame clonotypes and omits some of them. The table lists about 280,000 clones, around 86% of them singletons. The CDR3 is 14 amino acids. Germline V gene lookup returns CDR1 MDHEN and CDR2 SYDVKM. With V trimmed by 8 bases and J by 13 bases, 14 bases remained unmatched. The receptor comes from a woman aged 30 to 39 with active or convalescent COVID-19. The sequencing input was peripheral blood. The chain joins TRBV28 to TRBJ1-4; TRBD1 matches at 9 bases. The CDR3 region is CASLPGQGLRGLFF. CDR3 nucleotide sequence: TGTGCCAGCTTGCCCGGACAGGGGTTAAGGGGACTGTTTTTT.